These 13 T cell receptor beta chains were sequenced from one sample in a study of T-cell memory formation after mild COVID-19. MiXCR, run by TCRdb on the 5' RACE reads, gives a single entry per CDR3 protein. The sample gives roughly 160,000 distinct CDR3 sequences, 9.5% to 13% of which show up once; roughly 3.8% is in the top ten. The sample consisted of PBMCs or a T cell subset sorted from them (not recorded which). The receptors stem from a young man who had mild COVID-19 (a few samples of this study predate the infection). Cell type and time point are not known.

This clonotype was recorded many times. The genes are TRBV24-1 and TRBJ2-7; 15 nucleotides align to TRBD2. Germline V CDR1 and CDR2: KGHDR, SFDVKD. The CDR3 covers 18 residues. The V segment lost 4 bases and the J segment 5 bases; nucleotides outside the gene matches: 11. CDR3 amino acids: CATSEFGTSGGHPHEQYF. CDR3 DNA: TGTGCCACCAGTGAGTTCGGGACTAGCGGGGGGCACCCCCACGAGCAGTACTTC.

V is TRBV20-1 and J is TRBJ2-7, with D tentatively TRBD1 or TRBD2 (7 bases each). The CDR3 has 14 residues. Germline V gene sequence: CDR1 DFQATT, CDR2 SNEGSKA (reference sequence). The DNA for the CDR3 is TGCAGTGCAAGAGCGGGGTCGGGGACAGTCGAGCAGTACGTC. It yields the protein CSARAGSGTVEQYV.

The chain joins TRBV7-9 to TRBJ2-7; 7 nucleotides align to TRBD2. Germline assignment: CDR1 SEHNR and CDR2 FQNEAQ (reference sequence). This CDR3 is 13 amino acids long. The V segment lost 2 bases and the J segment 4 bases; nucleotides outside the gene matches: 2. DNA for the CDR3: TGTGCCAGCAGCTTAAGCGGGGCGTACGAGCAGTACTTC. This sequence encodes CASSLSGAYEQYF.

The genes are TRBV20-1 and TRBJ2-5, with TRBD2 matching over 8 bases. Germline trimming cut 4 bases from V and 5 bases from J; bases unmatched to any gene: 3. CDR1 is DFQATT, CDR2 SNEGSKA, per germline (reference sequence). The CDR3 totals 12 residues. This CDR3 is CSATRLAETQYF. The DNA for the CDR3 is TGCAGTGCTACCCGACTAGCGGAGACCCAGTACTTC.

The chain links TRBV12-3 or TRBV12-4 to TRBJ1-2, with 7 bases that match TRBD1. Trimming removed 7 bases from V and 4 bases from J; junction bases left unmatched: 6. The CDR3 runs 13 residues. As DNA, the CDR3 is TGTGCCAGCAACCAGGGGGTAGTCTATGGCTACACCTTC. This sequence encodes CASNQGVVYGYTF.

CDR3 nucleotide sequence: TGCGCCAGCAGCCTCGTCCTGGGGAGGGACGAGCAGTACTTC. Translating gives CASSLVLGRDEQYF. The rearrangement links TRBV4-3 to TRBJ2-7; 7 bases fit TRBD2. Germline loops: CDR1 LGHNA, CDR2 YSLEER. After removal of 4 bases from V and 5 bases from J, the junction contained 8 bases not matched to a gene. The CDR3 contains 14 residues.

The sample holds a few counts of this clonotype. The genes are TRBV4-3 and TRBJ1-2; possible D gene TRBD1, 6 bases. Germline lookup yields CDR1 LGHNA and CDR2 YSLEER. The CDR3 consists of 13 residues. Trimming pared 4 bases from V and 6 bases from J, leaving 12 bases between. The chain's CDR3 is CASSPLNRDGYTF. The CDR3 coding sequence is TGCGCCAGCAGCCCGCTCAACAGGGATGGCTACACCTTC.

The CDR3: CASSQDIGAGLNEQFF. CDR3 bases: TGTGCCAGCAGCCAAGATATCGGAGCGGGGCTTAATGAGCAGTTCTTC. The V call is TRBV4-2, the J call TRBJ2-1; 7 bases agree with TRBD2. Trimming removed 0 bases from V and 7 bases from J; junction bases left unmatched: 9. This CDR3 is built from 16 residues. CDR1 and CDR2 (germline): LGHNA, YNFKEQ.

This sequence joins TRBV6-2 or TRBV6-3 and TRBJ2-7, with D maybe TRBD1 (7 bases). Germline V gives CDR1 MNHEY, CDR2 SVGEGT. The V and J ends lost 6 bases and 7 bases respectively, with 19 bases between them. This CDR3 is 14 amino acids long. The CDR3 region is CASRGVEGAWEQYV. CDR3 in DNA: TGTGCCAGCAGGGGAGTGGAGGGGGCGTGGGAGCAGTACGTC.

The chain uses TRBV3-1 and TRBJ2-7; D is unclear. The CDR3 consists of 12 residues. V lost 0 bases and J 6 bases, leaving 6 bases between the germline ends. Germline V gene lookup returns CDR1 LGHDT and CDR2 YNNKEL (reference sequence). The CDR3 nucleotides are TGTGCCAGCAGCCAAGAGGGTGGCGAGCAGTACGTC. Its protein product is CASSQEGGEQYV.

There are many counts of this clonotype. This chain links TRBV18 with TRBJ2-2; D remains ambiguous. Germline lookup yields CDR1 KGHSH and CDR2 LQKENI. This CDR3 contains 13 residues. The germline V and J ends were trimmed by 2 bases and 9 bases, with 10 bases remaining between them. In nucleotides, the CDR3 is TGTGCCAGCTCACCATCCGCCGAGCGGGAGCTGTTTTTT. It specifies CASSPSAERELFF.

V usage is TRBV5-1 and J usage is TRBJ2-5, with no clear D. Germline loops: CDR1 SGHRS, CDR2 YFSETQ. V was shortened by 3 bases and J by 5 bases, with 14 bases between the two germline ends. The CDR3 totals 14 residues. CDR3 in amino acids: CASSSRRPWETQYF. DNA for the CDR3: TGCGCCAGCAGCTCTCGGCGACCGTGGGAGACCCAGTACTTC.

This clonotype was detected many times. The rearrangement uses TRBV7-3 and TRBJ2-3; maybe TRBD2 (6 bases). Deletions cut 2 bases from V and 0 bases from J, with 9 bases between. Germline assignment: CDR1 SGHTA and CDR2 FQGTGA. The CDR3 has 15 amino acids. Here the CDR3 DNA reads TGTGCCAGCAGCTTATTAGCGGCTAGCACAGATACGCAGTATTTT. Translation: CASSLLAASTDTQYF.